This TCR beta chain was recorded in a study of blood T cell repertoires in COVID-19. On the study more broadly: COVID-19 samples, acute and convalescent, were from the United States, Italy and Spain. Sources were T cells, B-cell-depleted T cells, or PBMCs; the material itself was cDNA or gDNA.

This CDR3 spans 14 amino acids. The ends were cut back, 2 bases at V and 6 bases at J, with 13 bases in the middle. Germline CDR1 is MNHEY and CDR2 is SMNVEV (reference sequence). In the authors' workflow: Reference gene primers were amplified, and this amplification served to estimate nucleated cell counts. This table comes from immunoSEQ multiplex PCR, and its TCRdb copy is limited to in-frame clones, with some not included. The V and J calls and clone size were taken over from that table, and D and trimming were inferred from the DNA. Among 95,000 to 130,000 clones listed, 70% to 90% were seen once.

The clonotype comes from a man younger than 45 with acute or convalescent COVID-19. The specimen sequenced was peripheral blood. The V and J genes are TRBV27 and TRBJ1-2; weak D call: TRBD1 (5 bases). The CDR3 region is CASSLREGTHGYTF. The CDR3, as DNA: TGTGCCAGCAGTTTACGGGAGGGGACCCATGGCTACACCTTC.